A single TCR beta chain is shown here with its context. Its antigen remains undetermined. No quality values exist for individual bases; no much larger clone is one base distant. There are 15 amino acids in the CDR3, from cysteine to phenylalanine inclusive. This entry keeps only the CDR3 DNA: 45 bases, framed from base 1. Based on the germline V gene (reference sequence), the CDR1 and CDR2 sequences are PRHDT and FYEKMQ. V loses 0 bases of germline sequence and J loses 4 bases, and the interval between the two ends is 10 bases. The data were taken from a study of blood T cells in healthy people across ages (dated by TCRdb to between 2015 and 2017). Turning to the overall study: Template switching captured roughly one uniquely barcoded TCR beta cDNA molecule per two T cells in model experiments. Two additional independent replicas of 1 million unique cDNA reads from the same blood draw were analyzed for two donors (one aged 18 to 30 and one aged 80 or older). To track age-related changes in TCR beta repertoire diversity, the study relied on deep sequencing normalized with unique cDNA molecular identifiers. Donors of different ages were randomly distributed across sequencing lanes to avoid experimental bias. Four age groups were formed from the donors: young (average approximately 15 years), middle-aged (approximately 39), aged (over 55) and long-lived (82). Overall study outcomes, separate from this receptor: Observed TCR beta diversity per million T cells fell roughly linearly with age, and a significant reduction was already apparent by age approximately 41. Compared with the aged group, more naive CD4+ T cells, fewer expanded clones and increased TCR diversity were shown by the long-lived group, suggesting age selection. Conclusive comparison of naive and antigen-experienced compartments was prevented by the profiling of bulk unsorted PBMCs. A strong correlation was found between observed TCR beta diversity and the percentage of naive T cells measured by flow cytometry. Because the CMV infection status of the donors was unknown, age-related changes in expanded clonotypes may potentially have been confounded. Estimates of total diversity from one million sequenced T cells were regarded as lower bounds and underestimates.

The donors were about 40 Caucasian individuals from Russia, aged about 6 to 95 years, who were systemically healthy. Approximately 11 milliliters of peripheral blood were drawn from each donor into EDTA-treated Vacutainer tubes. Ficoll-Paque density-gradient centrifugation was used to isolate PBMCs, with at least 6 million obtained per sample. Trizol reagent was used to extract total RNA from the PBMCs, yielding at least 5 micrograms per sample. Naive CD45RAhigh/CD27high T cell percentages were measured by flow cytometry on a PBMC aliquot from every donor. The library was prepared using 5' RACE. The sample was run on an Illumina HiSeq 2500. A second PCR of about 6 to 12 cycles was run with a J-beta primer mix and a sample-barcoded 5' primer. Each TCR beta cDNA molecule received a unique molecular identifier from a template-switch 5' adaptor carrying 12 random nucleotides. Each sample yielded at least 2.5 million CDR3-containing paired-end reads. First-strand cDNA synthesis was performed from all RNA using the Mint cDNA synthesis kit, with priming by a TRBC-specific oligonucleotide. After uracil-DNA glycosylase treatment, a first 18-cycle PCR used universal primers M1SS and BC2_uni_R on all cDNA. The source study handled its data this way. For normalization, 1 million high-quality reads, each with a distinct molecular identifier, were randomly selected from each sample. Reads sharing molecular identifiers were discarded rather than binned into consensus sequences. CDR3 identification, clonotype clustering and error correction used MiTCR with a Q25 quality threshold and the strictest error-elimination algorithm. A nonparametric unseen species model with Euler transformation was used to estimate lower-bound total TCR beta diversity. TCRdb applied fastp at Q25 and MiXCR to the public reads, then kept only in-frame beta chains. Duplicate CDR3 protein sequences are folded into a single record with the most common DNA and genes. The authors' filters were not applied to this entry. The sample table records 710,000 or so distinct CDR3 sequences; 20% to 25% of these occur just once. The ten largest clones capture about 20% of the sample.

This sequence uses TRBV13 and TRBJ1-5, with no confidently assigned D gene. Material: blood. This sequence originates from a man in his 70s in good health. The CDR3 loop reads CASSLGRGKNQPQHF. Read as DNA, the sequence is TGTGCCAGCAGCTTAGGGAGAGGCAAGAATCAGCCCCAGCATTTT.